The T cell receptor (beta chain) under discussion was sequenced for a study of Ad26.COV2.S vaccination and SARS-CoV-2 variants. At the level of the study: A COV1001 Ad26.COV2.S trial-arm participant provided the sample. The study gave Ad26.COV2.S intramuscularly, once or twice 56 days apart. General study results and limits: Whether participants received vaccine or placebo, their non-spike TCR breadth was similar.

Treatment reported: 19 received Ad26.COV2.S at low or high dose, single or two shots; 5 received placebo; per-sample allocation not given. Each sample was drawn 63 days after the first injection (of vaccine or placebo). SARS-CoV-2 spike from the Wuhan strain was encoded by the vaccine, an Ad26 vector. Regarding this clone: What it binds is unknown.

TCRdb's copy holds only in-frame clones and misses some; the assay was immunoSEQ multiplex PCR. Of 400,000 to 450,000 clones in the sample, around 90% were seen once. The CDR3 is 11 residues long. Looked up from germline, CDR1 is SNHLY and CDR2 is FYNNEI. Trimming pared 7 bases from V and 4 bases from J, leaving 7 bases between. The TCR was taken from a person between 18 and 65 years old who received the Ad26.COV2.S COVID-19 vaccine or a placebo. Specimen: peripheral blood, collected in a trial of Ad26.COV2.S vaccine versus placebo. The chain joins TRBV2 to TRBJ2-5; D is unresolved. This CDR3 is CASKLGETQYF. DNA for the CDR3: TGTGCCAGCAAACTCGGAGAGACCCAGTACTTC.